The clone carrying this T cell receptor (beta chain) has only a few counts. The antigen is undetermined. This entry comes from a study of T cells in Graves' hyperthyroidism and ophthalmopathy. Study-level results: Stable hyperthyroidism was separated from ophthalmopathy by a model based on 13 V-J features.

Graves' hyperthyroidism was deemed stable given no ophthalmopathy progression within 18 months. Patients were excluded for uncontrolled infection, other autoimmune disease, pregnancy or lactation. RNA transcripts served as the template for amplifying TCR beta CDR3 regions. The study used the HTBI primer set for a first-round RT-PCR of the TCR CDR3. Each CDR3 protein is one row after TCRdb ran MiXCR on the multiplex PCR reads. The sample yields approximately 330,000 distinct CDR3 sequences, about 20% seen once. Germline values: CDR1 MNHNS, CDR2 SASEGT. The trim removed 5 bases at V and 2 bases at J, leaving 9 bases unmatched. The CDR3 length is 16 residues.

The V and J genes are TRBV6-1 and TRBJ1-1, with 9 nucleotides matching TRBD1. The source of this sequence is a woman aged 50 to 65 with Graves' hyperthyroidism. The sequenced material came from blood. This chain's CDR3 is CASSLTGQGINTEAFF. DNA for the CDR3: TGTGCCAGCAGTTTAACAGGACAGGGGATTAACACTGAAGCTTTCTTT.